The sequence of this TCR beta chain was determined in a study of identical twins. Study-level results: Out-of-frame TCR alpha sharing observed in monozygotic twins exceeded model estimates. Whereas memory repertoires showed no such difference, abundant cord blood beta clonotypes carried fewer insertions.

Details on this clonotype: Its matching antigen is unknown.

CDR1 MGHDK and CDR2 SYGVNS come from the germline V gene. The V and J ends lost 0 bases and 5 bases, in that order; junction bases with no gene match: 6. The CDR3 totals 17 residues. After template switching added a universal primer site, the resulting cDNA carried unique molecular identifiers. TCRdb reprocessed the 5' RACE reads via MiXCR and lists one record per CDR3 protein. Here the sample spans 1.5 million to 2 million distinct CDR3 sequences, around a third being singletons. The chain employs TRBV25-1 and TRBJ2-1; 11 bases are a match to TRBD2. The sequence derives from a newborn girl in good health. Sequences were obtained from cord blood. CDR3 bases: TGTGCCAGCAGTGAATATCCGGGACTAGCGGATCACAATGAGCAGTTCTTC. Its translation is CASSEYPGLADHNEQFF.